In this sample, the clone carrying this TCR beta chain turned up once. This record comes from a study of cytomegalovirus exposure and HLA in healthy donors. Researchers ran the PCR with 60 Vbeta and 13 Jbeta primers. TCRdb's copy holds only in-frame clones and misses some; the assay was immunoSEQ multiplex PCR. The repertoire holds more than 85,000 clones, with about four fifths as singletons. The CDR3 length is 15 residues. Germline trimming cut 0 bases from V and 2 bases from J; bases unmatched to any gene: 2. The germline gives CDR1 MNHNY, CDR2 SVGAGI (reference sequence). The sequence was collected from a middle-aged man in good health and CMV-seronegative. This sequence joins TRBV6-6 and TRBJ1-1; 8 bases fit TRBD1. What was sequenced was PBMCs. CDR3 residues: CASSYSGQANTEAFF. CDR3 sequence (DNA): TGTGCCAGCAGTTACTCGGGACAGGCCAACACTGAAGCTTTCTTT.